The 20 T cell receptor beta chains below were found in one sample sequenced in a study of blood T cell repertoires in COVID-19 (TCRdb year 2020). Library prep was done by the immunoSEQ multiplex PCR assay. The source is immuneACCESS, and TCRdb retained only in-frame sequences with V and J called. Part of the clones is not carried over; for the studies checked, unresolved V genes explain less than half of this, and the remainder is unexplained. The table for this sample lists approximately 64,000 clones; roughly 90% of them were counted only once. 3.9% of the sample comes from the top ten. Sample: peripheral blood. These TCRs come from a man between 65 and 80 years old with acute or convalescent COVID-19.

The genes are TRBV15 and TRBJ2-4, with 9 positions matching TRBD1. CDR1 is LNHNV and CDR2 is YYDKDF in the germline V gene (reference sequence). With 1 base clipped from V and 1 base from J, the junction kept 2 bases outside the gene matches. This CDR3 comprises 16 residues. CDR3 nucleotides: TGTGCCACCAGCAGAGGTACAGGGGGCGCCAAAAACATTCAGTACTTC. This encodes CATSRGTGGAKNIQYF.

This chain uses TRBV5-1 with TRBJ2-3, with TRBD1 identical over 9 bases. Germline V gene sequence: CDR1 SGHRS, CDR2 YFSETQ. The CDR3 totals 16 residues. Germline trimming cut 3 bases from V and 3 bases from J; bases unmatched to any gene: 8. DNA of the CDR3: TGCGCCAGCAGCTCCCCCGGGACAGGGCGAACAGATACGCAGTATTTT. This encodes CASSSPGTGRTDTQYF. Using reference TRBV5-1 and TRBJ2-3 for the parts outside the CDR3, the full variable domain is KAGVTQTPRYLIKTRGQQVTLSCSPISGHRSVSWYQQTPGQGLQFLFEYFSETQRNKGNFPGRFSGRQFSNSRSEMNVSTLELGDSALYLCASSSPGTGRTDTQYFGPGTRLTVL.

The rearrangement links TRBV5-1 to TRBJ2-5; perhaps TRBD2 as D (6 bases). Deletions cut 0 bases from V and 5 bases from J, with 17 bases between. The CDR3 has 16 residues. CDR1 and CDR2 (germline): SGHRS, YFSETQ. DNA for the CDR3: TGCGCCAGCAGCTTGGGGGAGGCAGGACTGTCGGAGACCCAGTACTTC. Protein product: CASSLGEAGLSETQYF.

The V and J genes are TRBV18 and TRBJ2-7, with no clear D. The CDR3 spans 13 residues. Germline CDR1 is KGHSH and CDR2 is LQKENI. V shed 4 bases and J shed 2 bases, with 9 bases lying between them. The chain's CDR3 is CASSLTSTYEQYF. CDR3 DNA: TGTGCCAGCTCACTCACGAGCACCTACGAGCAGTACTTC.

The chain links TRBV11-2 to TRBJ2-2; TRBD1 matches at 7 bases. CDR1 and CDR2 (germline): SGHAT, FQNNGV. J was trimmed by 0 bases and V by 4 bases; bases with no gene match: 5. The CDR3 is 16 residues long. The CDR3 nucleotides are TGTGCCAGCAGCTCGAGAGGGGGCTCGAACACCGGGGAGCTGTTTTTT. Amino acids: CASSSRGGSNTGELFF.

The gene calls are TRBV6-5 and TRBJ2-3; D perhaps matches TRBD2 (5 bases). CDR1 and CDR2 (germline): MNHEY, SVGAGI. With 6 bases removed from V and 1 base from J, the gap between germline ends came to 11 bases. This CDR3 has 14 amino acids. The CDR3 nucleotides are TGTGCCAGCAGACGTCGGGGAGGCACAGATACGCAGTATTTT. This translates into CASRRRGGTDTQYF.

This chain joins TRBV3-1 (or the pseudogene TRBV3-2) and TRBJ1-6, with a possible D match to TRBD1 (5 bases). The CDR3 has 14 residues. CDR1 is LGHDT and CDR2 is YNNKEL in the germline V gene (reference sequence). Trimming left V 4 bases short and J 10 bases short, with 14 bases between. CDR3 coding DNA: TGTGCCAGCAGCCCCGGGCGGGGGGGGTCACCCCTCCACTTT. Translation gives CASSPGRGGSPLHF.

This chain links TRBV21-1 with TRBJ2-5; TRBD1 reflects the table's D call only, with no check against the DNA. TRBV21-1 has pseudogene status. This CDR3 has 17 residues. The CDR3 nucleotides read TGTGCCAGCAGCAAAGTCCGGGACAGGGTCTTAGTAGAGACCCAGTACTTC. This codes for CASSKVRDRVLVETQYF.

This chain connects TRBV29-1 to TRBJ1-1, with 8 bases identical to TRBD1. Germline CDR1 is SQVTM and CDR2 is ANQGSEA. The CDR3 consists of 13 residues. Trimming cost V 7 bases and J 4 bases; bases outside gene matches: 8. CDR3 in amino acids: CSGSGQGATEAFF. The CDR3 DNA sequence: TGCAGCGGGAGCGGGCAGGGGGCCACTGAAGCTTTCTTT.

V gene TRBV6-2 or TRBV6-3 combines with J gene TRBJ1-3, with D hard to call. The CDR3 is 15 residues long. CDR1 is MNHEY and CDR2 is SVGEGT in the germline V gene. Trimming left V 6 bases short and J 1 base short, with 13 bases between. CDR3 coding DNA: TGTGCCAGCAGCAGCGGTGGTGGATCTGGAAACACCATATATTTT. Its translation: CASSSGGGSGNTIYF.

This chain connects TRBV7-6 to TRBJ2-7; 10 bases map to TRBD2. Germline loops: CDR1 SGHVS, CDR2 FNYEAQ. The trim removed 11 bases at V and 4 bases at J, leaving 14 bases unmatched. There are 15 residues in the CDR3. The chain's CDR3 is CASAPQSGGAYEQYF. The CDR3 bases are TGTGCCTCCGCCCCCCAAAGCGGGGGGGCATACGAGCAGTACTTC.

The rearrangement joins TRBV10-2 to TRBJ1-2, with D possibly being TRBD1 (5 bases). CDR1 WSHSY and CDR2 SAAADI come from the germline V gene. Trimming took 8 bases from V and 5 from J, leaving 12 bases between them. CDR3 length: 12 amino acids. The CDR3 coding sequence is TGCGCCAGCGAAGGGGTTCAGTATGGCTACACCTTC. Translated: CASEGVQYGYTF.

The chain employs TRBV5-1 and TRBJ1-2; 9 bases agree with TRBD1. This CDR3 is built from 16 residues. V shed 4 bases and J 0 bases; nucleotides not matched to a gene: 7. Germline V gene lookup returns CDR1 SGHRS and CDR2 YFSETQ. The CDR3 bases are TGCGCCAGCAGCCTAGGACAGGGGACAGCTAACTATGGCTACACCTTC. Its translation is CASSLGQGTANYGYTF.

The gene calls are TRBV24-1 and TRBJ2-2; 9 nucleotides match TRBD1. Germline-derived CDR1 and CDR2 are KGHDR and SFDVKD. V lost 3 bases and J lost 3; bases outside the gene matches: 4. The CDR3 runs to 16 residues. Here the CDR3 DNA reads TGTGCCACCAGTGATCCGGGACAGGGCTACACCGGGGAGCTGTTTTTT. Its translation: CATSDPGQGYTGELFF.

CDR3 in DNA: TGTGCCAGCAGAACAAACAGGGGTTGGGCCTACGAGCAGTACTTC. Translated: CASRTNRGWAYEQYF. The chain is built from TRBV6-5 and TRBJ2-7, with TRBD1 matching 7 bases. V was clipped by 6 bases and J by 2 bases; unmatched bases: 10. The V gene's germline CDR1 is MNHEY and CDR2 SVGAGI. The CDR3 is 15 residues long.

This chain connects TRBV12-3 or TRBV12-4 to TRBJ2-5, with a tentative D call TRBD1 (7 bases). Trimming pared 6 bases from V and 6 bases from J, leaving 11 bases between. The CDR3 spans 12 residues. DNA for the CDR3: TGTGCCAGCAGCAGGGGGGACCAGACCCAGTACTTC. It is translated as CASSRGDQTQYF.

This chain connects TRBV19 to TRBJ1-2, with TRBD1 as a possible D gene (5 bases). Germline V gives CDR1 LNHDA, CDR2 SQIVND (reference sequence). V was pared by 3 bases and J by 4 bases, with 9 bases between. The CDR3 has 13 residues. Written as DNA, the CDR3 is TGTGCCAGTAGTATCTCGGACACCTATGGCTACACCTTC. It translates to CASSISDTYGYTF. Full variable domain (missing parts from reference TRBV19 and TRBJ1-2): DGGITQSPKYLFRKEGQNVTLSCEQNLNHDAMYWYRQDPGQGLRLIYYSQIVNDFQKGDIAEGYSVSREKKESFPLTVTSAQKNPTAFYLCASSISDTYGYTFGSGTRLTVV.

The gene calls are TRBV6-5 and TRBJ1-1; 7 bases are shared with TRBD1. Germline CDR1 reads MNHEY; CDR2 reads SVGAGI. The CDR3 has 14 amino acids. V was clipped by 6 bases and J by 1 base; unmatched bases: 5. The CDR3 DNA reads TGTGCCAGCAGCGCCTGGACAGGGAACACTGAAGCTTTCTTT. This translates into CASSAWTGNTEAFF.

This clone is a singleton in its sample. This rearrangement joins TRBV6-1 to TRBJ2-5; D not certain. V gave up 2 bases and J gave up 5 bases, with 15 bases separating them. The CDR3 is 15 amino acids. Germline V gives CDR1 MNHNS, CDR2 SASEGT. The CDR3 protein is CASSESGRRFETQYF. The CDR3 DNA follows: TGTGCCAGCAGTGAATCTGGGCGTAGGTTTGAGACCCAGTACTTC.

This rearrangement joins TRBV28 to TRBJ2-1, with TRBD2 matching over 8 bases. The CDR3 extends over 17 amino acids. The J segment lost 8 bases and the V segment lost 1 base, leaving 13 bases of the junction unmatched. The V gene's germline CDR1 is MDHEN and CDR2 SYDVKM. The CDR3 loop is CASSLSAPGGAGDEQFF. The CDR3 nucleotides are TGTGCCAGCAGTTTATCGGCTCCGGGGGGGGCCGGAGATGAGCAGTTCTTC.